Following are 11 T cell receptor beta chains from one sample sequenced in a study of T cell repertoires in cytomegalovirus infection. Each CDR3 protein gets one entry after TCRdb re-called the reads with MiXCR. The sample includes 550,000 to 700,000 distinct CDR3 sequences, just under 40% seen only once; the top ten take around 48%. The antigens these receptors bind are not known. Sequences were derived from cultured PBMCs, sampled from culture after CMV antigen stimulation. These receptors came from a human donor in good health (CMV status not recorded). Some clones in this sample may be carry-over from other donors' samples.

About this clonotype itself: This may arise from a read error, as a much more abundant clone is one base away. The chain links TRBV5-6 to TRBJ2-2; D gene uncertain. Germline values: CDR1 SGHDT, CDR2 YYEEEE. This CDR3 is built from 13 residues. The germline V and J ends were trimmed by 1 base and 4 bases, with 5 bases remaining between them. CDR3 DNA: TGTGCCAGCAGCTTGCAGGCCACCGGGGAGCTGTTTTTT. Its translation: CASSLQATGELFF. Full variable domain (rest looked up from reference TRBV5-6 and TRBJ2-2): DAGVTQSPTHLIKTRGQQVTLRCSPKSGHDTVSWYQQALGQGPQFIFQYYEEEERQRGNFPDRFSGHQFPNYSSELNVNALLLGDSALYLCASSLQATGELFFGEGSRLTVL.

This clonotype has a count of ten or more. This chain joins TRBV28 and TRBJ1-5; D is unclear. The CDR3 consists of 12 residues. V lost 6 bases, J lost 6 bases, and 9 bases lay in between. Germline CDR1 reads MDHEN; CDR2 reads SYDVKM. The DNA for the CDR3 is TGTGCCAGCAGCCTAGTTCGTCAGCCCCAGCATTTT. Translating it yields CASSLVRQPQHF.

This clonotype was counted between two and nine times. The chain has TRBV6-2 or TRBV6-3 and TRBJ2-1, with 10 positions matching TRBD2. With V trimmed by 4 bases and J by 4 bases, 10 bases remained unmatched. The CDR3 runs to 17 residues. Germline V gene sequence: CDR1 MNHEY, CDR2 SVGEGT. The CDR3 spells CASSSASGREKYNEQFF. The CDR3 nucleotides are TGTGCCAGCAGTTCGGCCAGCGGGAGGGAAAAATACAATGAGCAGTTCTTC.

This clonotype was counted only a few times. The junction differs from germline at one of its ends, possibly a read error. The chain couples TRBV4-1 to TRBJ2-5; 10 bases agree with TRBD2. Looked up from germline, CDR1 is MGHRA and CDR2 is YSYEKL. This CDR3 has 17 residues. CDR3 residues: CASSQDPAGGPGETQYF. The CDR3 DNA is TGTGCCAGCAGCCAAGACCCAGCGGGGGGGCCTGGGGAGACCCAGTACTTC.

This clonotype was recorded a few times. This chain joins TRBV7-2 and TRBJ2-1; D is possibly TRBD2 (6 bases). The CDR3 runs to 15 residues. Germline CDR1 SGHTA, CDR2 FQGNSA. Trimming left V 2 bases short and J 6 bases short, with 14 bases between. The CDR3 protein is CASSLLSGEGNEQFF. In DNA, the CDR3 is TGTGCCAGCAGCTTACTGTCGGGAGAGGGCAATGAGCAGTTCTTC.

The chain recombines TRBV23-1 with TRBJ2-5, with TRBD2 matching over 7 bases. TRBV23-1 is known as an ORF, though its function is uncertain. The J segment lost 1 base and the V segment lost 3 bases, leaving 5 bases of the junction unmatched. CDR3 length equals 15 residues. CDR3 sequence (DNA): TGCGCCAGCAGTCAGGGCGGGGGATTCCAAGAGACCCAGTACTTC. This sequence encodes CASSQGGGFQETQYF.

The chain recombines TRBV11-2 with TRBJ2-7, with D perhaps TRBD2 (6 bases). Trimming cost V 3 bases and J 6 bases, with 18 bases left between them. This CDR3 has 15 residues. CDR1 is SGHAT and CDR2 is FQNNGV in the germline V gene. As DNA, the CDR3 is TGTGCCAGCAGCTTTACTGGTGGGGGACTTTTCGAGCAGTACTTC. Translating gives CASSFTGGGLFEQYF.

The sample holds a few counts of this clonotype. The V and J genes are TRBV19 and TRBJ2-7; 10 bases line up with TRBD1. The germline gives CDR1 LNHDA, CDR2 SQIVND (reference sequence). The junction had 7 bases not matched to a gene; V was cut back by 5 bases and J by 6 bases. CDR3 length: 14 residues. Written as DNA, the CDR3 is TGTGCCAGTAGTGCCGGGACAGGGGATGGCGAGCAGTACTTC. Its translation: CASSAGTGDGEQYF. Drawing the rest from reference TRBV19 and TRBJ2-7, the complete variable domain is DGGITQSPKYLFRKEGQNVTLSCEQNLNHDAMYWYRQDPGQGLRLIYYSQIVNDFQKGDIAEGYSVSREKKESFPLTVTSAQKNPTAFYLCASSAGTGDGEQYFGPGTRLTVT.

The J gene is TRBJ1-5, the V gene TRBV7-2; D is ambiguous. This CDR3 region has 13 residues. From germline, CDR1 is SGHTA and CDR2 FQGNSA. V lost 2 bases to trimming and J lost 6 bases, with 8 bases between them. CDR3 nucleotides: TGTGCCAGCAGCTTACAAGCGGCTCAGCCCCAGCATTTT. This gives the protein CASSLQAAQPQHF.

This clonotype appeared a few times. The rearrangement joins TRBV7-8 to TRBJ2-4; D ambiguous. The germline V gene has CDR1 SGHVS and CDR2 FQNEAQ. Between the trimmed V and J ends, which lost 7 bases and 8 bases, there was a span of 27 bases. This CDR3 has 17 amino acids. CDR3 coding DNA: TGTGCCAGCACCCCCTCTGGGAATCCCTATCCCCCAGACATTCAGTACTTC. Translating gives CASTPSGNPYPPDIQYF.

The genes are TRBV6-2 or TRBV6-3 and TRBJ2-7; D unresolved. V gave up 6 bases and J gave up 9 bases, with 15 bases separating them. The CDR3 length is 12 residues. Germline loops: CDR1 MNHEY, CDR2 SVGEGT. The CDR3 here is CASRTDQIRQYF. In DNA, the CDR3 is TGTGCCAGCAGAACTGATCAGATACGGCAGTACTTC.